This TCR beta chain was sequenced in a study of shared clonotypes between healthy human individuals. Study results and caveats: Rarefaction indicated that sorted-subset sequencing remained incomplete although depth was large.

Sorted-subset replicate PCRs used around 0.2 ug DNA, 25,000 to 30,000 T cell genomes. Assay: immunoSEQ multiplex PCR; the TCRdb copy retains only in-frame clones and omits some. This sample has about 2.2 million clones; around 95% occur once, and the top ten carry around 1.7%. Notes on this clone: Antigen specificity is unknown.

CDR1 is SGDLS and CDR2 is YYNGEE in the germline V gene. V lost 3 bases to trimming and J lost 4 bases, with 20 bases between them. The CDR3 has 17 amino acids. CD45RO-negative, CCR7-selected cells formed the naive CD8 fraction, which excluded terminally differentiated effector memory CD45RA+ cells. The donor cohort consisted entirely of Caucasian adults residing in Nashville, Tennessee. This TCR came from a man aged 18 to 29 in good health. Some clones in this sample may be carry-over from other donors' samples. Sequenced input: naive CD8+ T cells from PBMCs. The gene calls are TRBV9 and TRBJ2-1; D assignment may be TRBD1 or TRBD2 (6 bases each). CDR3 sequence: CASSARGGYLMYNEQFF. The DNA of the CDR3 is TGTGCCAGCAGCGCCAGAGGGGGGTATCTTATGTACAATGAGCAGTTCTTC.